This T cell receptor (beta chain) was captured in a study of T cell changes during pregnancy in multiple sclerosis (dated by TCRdb to 2018 to 2020). With regard to the full study: The study examined how the T cell repertoire changed over the course of pregnancy in women with multiple sclerosis.

A remark on this clone: This receptor's antigen is unknown. Per-nucleotide qualities are absent, and no much larger clonotype sits a single base away.

Receptor amplification or capture employed the immunoSEQ multiplex PCR assay. The immuneACCESS repertoire file appears here via TCRdb, limited to in-frame rearrangements. These files lack a portion of the clones; in checked studies, under half of the deficit traces to unresolved V genes, and the cause of the others is not known. The sample profile shows 40,000 to 45,000 clones; 75% to 90% of them were found once. 0.95% to 1.5% of the sample is held by the ten biggest clonotypes. Including the terminal cysteine and phenylalanine, the CDR3 comprises 12 residues. The sequence is cut down to CDR3 DNA, 36 bases in frame from base 1. Cut back by 7 bases and 2 bases, the V and J ends lie 8 bases apart. CDR1 and CDR2, per the germline V gene, are ENHRY and SYGVKD.

The receptor comes from a female donor with multiple sclerosis, enrolled in a pregnancy study. The chain uses TRBV10-3 and TRBJ1-2; the D gene is perhaps TRBD1, from 5 matching bases. The sample here was CD4+ T cells from peripheral blood mononuclear cells, taken in the first trimester of pregnancy. The nucleotides read TGTGCCATCACTGGGGGGAACTATGGCTACACCTTC. This is translated as CAITGGNYGYTF.